Listed here are 26 T cell receptor beta chains from one sample, sequenced in a study of cytomegalovirus exposure and HLA in healthy donors (dated by TCRdb to the late 2010s). Library construction relied on the immunoSEQ multiplex PCR assay. For the multiplex PCR, a mixture combining 60 forward primers for TCR Vbeta segments and 13 reverse primers for TCR Jbeta segments was used. The source is immuneACCESS, and TCRdb retained only in-frame sequences with V and J called. Part of the clones is not carried over; for the studies checked, unresolved V genes explain less than half of this, and the remainder is unexplained. Recorded for this sample are 150,000 to 200,000 clones; approximately 81% of them occurred a single time. The ten largest clones take up 0.38% of the sample. The sample was PBMCs. The receptors shown here come from a boy aged 2 to 10 in good health and CMV-seronegative.

The V call is TRBV7-2, the J call TRBJ2-4; D might be TRBD1 (5 bases). Deletions cut 7 bases from V and 7 bases from J, with 11 bases between. The CDR3 length is 12 residues. Germline V gives CDR1 SGHTA, CDR2 FQGNSA. CDR3 bases: TGTGCCAGCACCTGGGGCTTCAACATTCAGTACTTC. Amino acids: CASTWGFNIQYF.

This clone turned up a few times. V is TRBV1 and J is TRBJ2-2; TRBD2, the table's D call, was not compared with the DNA. TRBV1 is labeled a pseudogene. The CDR3 extends over 17 amino acids. The CDR3 sequence: CTSSQDLSGRSTGELFF. CDR3 DNA sequence: TGCACCAGCAGCCAAGATCTTAGCGGGAGGAGCACCGGGGAGCTGTTTTTT.

This clone showed up just a few times. The chain carries TRBV6-6 and TRBJ2-1; perhaps TRBD2 as D (6 bases). V lost 8 bases and J 6 bases, leaving 17 bases between the germline ends. The CDR3 spans 14 residues. In germline, CDR1 is MNHNY, CDR2 SVGAGI (reference sequence). The CDR3 region is CASAWAEGGNEQFF. The CDR3 DNA is TGTGCCAGCGCGTGGGCCGAGGGAGGCAATGAGCAGTTCTTC.

The V call is TRBV7-9, the J call TRBJ2-5, with D possibly TRBD2 on 5 matching bases. Germline CDR1 and CDR2: SEHNR and FQNEAQ (reference sequence). The CDR3 is 14 residues long. V lost 1 base to trimming and J lost 5 bases, with 11 bases between them. CDR3 region: CASSLVGERETQYF. CDR3 in DNA: TGTGCCAGCAGCTTAGTAGGCGAGCGGGAGACCCAGTACTTC.

The V call is TRBV7-9, the J call TRBJ2-5, with 9 bases matching TRBD1. This CDR3 comprises 14 residues. After removal of 5 bases from V and 4 bases from J, the junction contained 5 bases not matched to a gene. CDR1 is SEHNR, CDR2 FQNEAQ, per germline (reference sequence). This CDR3 reads CASSTTGGRETQYF. The CDR3 DNA reads as TGTGCCAGCAGCACCACAGGGGGCAGAGAGACCCAGTACTTC.

V and J are TRBV28 and TRBJ2-3; D is perhaps TRBD2 (6 bases). Trimming removed 0 bases from V and 4 bases from J, with 8 bases in between. CDR3 length: 14 amino acids. Germline CDR1 and CDR2: MDHEN and SYDVKM. The DNA of the CDR3 is TGTGCCAGCAGTTTATGGAGCGGGTCAGATACGCAGTATTTT. Protein product: CASSLWSGSDTQYF.

This clone was counted between two and nine times. The chain has TRBV5-1 and TRBJ1-5; TRBD1 aligns across 8 bases. The CDR3 consists of 15 residues. The junction had 5 bases not matched to a gene; V was cut back by 1 base and J by 5 bases. CDR1 is SGHRS and CDR2 is YFSETQ in the germline V gene. The DNA of the CDR3 is TGCGCCAGCAGCTTGACAGGGGGGGCGGATCAGCCCCAGCATTTT. This translates into CASSLTGGADQPQHF.

V gene TRBV5-8 combines with J gene TRBJ2-3; D is possibly TRBD1 (6 bases). The CDR3 length is 13 residues. Germline V gives CDR1 SGHTS, CDR2 YDEGEE. V was trimmed by 1 base and J by 6 bases, leaving 9 bases between them. The CDR3 loop reads CASSLRGWDTQYF. The CDR3, as DNA: TGTGCCAGCAGCTTGAGGGGGTGGGATACGCAGTATTTT.

The chain joins TRBV5-4 to TRBJ2-2, with TRBD1 matching over 9 bases. The trim removed 2 bases at V and 6 bases at J, leaving 2 bases unmatched. CDR1 and CDR2 (germline): SGHNT, YYREEE (reference sequence). The CDR3 extends over 14 amino acids. This CDR3 is CASSLQGAAGELFF. CDR3 nucleotide sequence: TGTGCCAGCAGCTTACAGGGGGCTGCCGGGGAGCTGTTTTTT.

The CDR3 coding sequence is TGTGCCAGCAGCTTCGGACTAGCGGGAGCAGAGACCCAGTACTTC. Protein: CASSFGLAGAETQYF. The chain employs TRBV7-2 and TRBJ2-5, with TRBD2 matching 13 bases. This CDR3 has 15 amino acids. CDR1 is SGHTA, CDR2 FQGNSA, per germline. The J segment lost 4 bases and the V segment lost 3 bases, leaving 2 bases of the junction unmatched.

V gene TRBV10-1 combines with J gene TRBJ2-7; TRBD2 aligns across 9 bases. The V gene's germline CDR1 is WNHNN and CDR2 SYGVQD (reference sequence). With V trimmed by 0 bases and J by 1 base, 1 base remained unmatched. The CDR3 runs 15 residues. The CDR3 region is CASSESTSGSYEQYF. CDR3 DNA: TGCGCCAGCAGTGAGTCGACTAGCGGATCCTACGAGCAGTACTTC.

The chain recombines TRBV5-5 with TRBJ2-5, with D possibly being TRBD2 (5 bases). This CDR3 spans 16 amino acids. The germline V and J ends were trimmed by 3 bases and 2 bases, with 17 bases remaining between them. CDR1 and CDR2 from the germline V gene are SGHKS and YYEKEE (reference sequence). This CDR3 is CASSSVLIGVQETQYF. For the CDR3, the DNA is TGTGCCAGCAGCTCCGTCCTGATCGGGGTACAAGAGACCCAGTACTTC.

This chain connects TRBV20-1 to TRBJ2-7; tentative D call: TRBD1 (6 bases). CDR3 length: 11 amino acids. Germline assignment: CDR1 DFQATT and CDR2 SNEGSKA (reference sequence). This chain's CDR3 is CSPDQGFEQYF. The CDR3 bases are TGCAGCCCCGACCAGGGGTTCGAGCAGTACTTC.

CDR3 sequence reads: CASSLGTATEAFF. CDR3 nucleotide sequence: TGCGCCAGCAGCTTGGGGACAGCAACTGAAGCTTTCTTT. This chain joins TRBV5-1 and TRBJ1-1; TRBD1 is a possible D gene (6 bases). Germline-derived CDR1 and CDR2 are SGHRS and YFSETQ. This CDR3 has 13 residues. V was trimmed by 0 bases and J by 5 bases, leaving 8 bases between them.

The chain joins TRBV19 to TRBJ1-2, with D tentatively TRBD1 (6 bases). Trimming removed 1 base at V and 6 bases at J, with 12 bases between. The CDR3 totals 14 residues. The V gene's germline CDR1 is LNHDA and CDR2 SQIVND (reference sequence). The CDR3: CASSIGAGVHGYTF. Here the CDR3 DNA reads TGTGCCAGTAGTATAGGGGCAGGGGTTCATGGCTACACCTTC.

The chain uses TRBV27 and TRBJ2-1; possibly TRBD2 for D (5 bases). CDR1 is MNHEY, CDR2 SMNVEV, per germline (reference sequence). The V and J ends lost 5 bases and 12 bases respectively, with 20 bases between them. This CDR3 comprises 14 residues. CDR3 nucleotides: TGTGCCAGCAGTCCCCTAGCCCTCAATGACGTGCAGTTCTTC. This codes for CASSPLALNDVQFF.

The chain employs TRBV19 and TRBJ2-2, with 8 bases fitting TRBD1. This CDR3 is built from 16 residues. The germline gives CDR1 LNHDA, CDR2 SQIVND (reference sequence). Trimming removed 5 bases from V and 7 bases from J; junction bases left unmatched: 12. CDR3 sequence: CASSSDGTGIGGELFF. The CDR3 DNA sequence: TGTGCCAGTAGTTCCGACGGGACAGGTATAGGCGGGGAGCTGTTTTTT.

The chain recombines TRBV6-6 with TRBJ1-1, with 8 bases aligning to TRBD1. V dropped 2 bases and J dropped 1; count of bases not matched to a gene: 3. The germline V gene has CDR1 MNHNY and CDR2 SVGAGI (reference sequence). This CDR3 comprises 15 residues. The CDR3: CASSYTGQGNTEAFF. CDR3 DNA: TGTGCCAGCAGTTACACCGGACAGGGGAACACTGAAGCTTTCTTT.

This chain joins TRBV6-5 and TRBJ1-2; D possibly corresponds to TRBD1 (6 bases). The V and J ends lost 6 bases and 5 bases respectively, with 13 bases between them. Germline CDR1 MNHEY, CDR2 SVGAGI. This CDR3 is 13 amino acids long. CDR3 sequence (DNA): TGTGCCAGCAGCCAACAGGGAACATATGGCTACACCTTC. Encoded protein: CASSQQGTYGYTF.

The chain uses TRBV19 and TRBJ2-7, with 9 bases that match TRBD1. This CDR3 region has 16 residues. The germline V gene has CDR1 LNHDA and CDR2 SQIVND (reference sequence). Trimming cost V 4 bases and J 0 bases; bases outside gene matches: 7. Written as DNA, the CDR3 is TGTGCCAGTAGTACCTCCGGGACAGGGAACTCCTACGAGCAGTACTTC. It translates to CASSTSGTGNSYEQYF. Together with reference TRBV19 and TRBJ2-7, the CDR3 gives the full variable domain: DGGITQSPKYLFRKEGQNVTLSCEQNLNHDAMYWYRQDPGQGLRLIYYSQIVNDFQKGDIAEGYSVSREKKESFPLTVTSAQKNPTAFYLCASSTSGTGNSYEQYFGPGTRLTVT.

The chain carries TRBV19 and TRBJ2-7; D call uncertain. V was clipped by 3 bases and J by 3 bases, with 18 bases between them. The germline gives CDR1 LNHDA, CDR2 SQIVND (reference sequence). The length of the CDR3 is 16 residues. CDR3 DNA sequence: TGTGCCAGTAGTATTGGGCCTACCGTACCCTTCTACGAGCAGTACTTC. This sequence encodes CASSIGPTVPFYEQYF. Together with reference TRBV19 and TRBJ2-7, the CDR3 gives the full variable domain: DGGITQSPKYLFRKEGQNVTLSCEQNLNHDAMYWYRQDPGQGLRLIYYSQIVNDFQKGDIAEGYSVSREKKESFPLTVTSAQKNPTAFYLCASSIGPTVPFYEQYFGPGTRLTVT.

This sequence joins TRBV5-6 and TRBJ2-3; 8 bases align to TRBD2. This CDR3 spans 15 amino acids. Losses at the gene ends were 2 bases for V and 1 base for J; bases not matched to a gene: 3. Germline-derived CDR1 and CDR2 are SGHDT and YYEEEE. As DNA, the CDR3 is TGTGCCAGCAGCTTAGGACTAGCCGGCACAGATACGCAGTATTTT. It yields the protein CASSLGLAGTDTQYF.

This chain uses TRBV27 with TRBJ2-7, with a tentative D call TRBD2 (6 bases). In germline, CDR1 is MNHEY, CDR2 SMNVEV (reference sequence). Trimming took 6 bases from V and 0 from J, leaving 9 bases between them. The CDR3 has 13 amino acids. DNA for the CDR3: TGTGCCAGCAGGGCGGGGAACTCCTACGAGCAGTACTTC. Amino acid sequence: CASRAGNSYEQYF.

CDR3 DNA sequence: TGTGCCAGCAGCGGGGGGGTGATCTCCTACAATGAGCAGTTCTTC. Amino acids: CASSGGVISYNEQFF. The rearrangement links TRBV7-9 to TRBJ2-1; 7 nucleotides agree with TRBD2. The germline gives CDR1 SEHNR, CDR2 FQNEAQ (reference sequence). There are 15 residues in the CDR3. J was trimmed by 0 bases and V by 5 bases; bases with no gene match: 4. The full variable domain, with the rest looked up from reference TRBV7-9 and TRBJ2-1, is DTGVSQNPRHKITKRGQNVTFRCDPISEHNRLYWYRQTLGQGPEFLTYFQNEAQLEKSRLLSDRFSAERPKGSFSTLEIQRTEQGDSAMYLCASSGGVISYNEQFFGPGTRLTVL.

The chain links TRBV7-3 to TRBJ2-3; TRBD2 matches at 10 bases. The CDR3 has 16 amino acids. Germline-derived CDR1 and CDR2 are SGHTA and FQGTGA. J lost 4 bases, V lost 2 bases, and 6 bases had no gene match. The CDR3 here is CASSLGLAGEADTQYF. The CDR3 DNA sequence: TGTGCCAGCAGCTTAGGTCTAGCGGGAGAGGCAGATACGCAGTATTTT.

This chain links TRBV27 with TRBJ2-5, with a tentative D call TRBD1 (7 bases). V was trimmed by 4 bases and J by 5 bases, leaving 17 bases between them. Germline-derived CDR1 and CDR2 are MNHEY and SMNVEV (reference sequence). The CDR3 totals 15 residues. The CDR3 DNA is TGTGCCAGCAGTTCCCCAGGGGGAGGTGAGGAGACCCAGTACTTC. Amino acids: CASSSPGGGEETQYF.